These 26 T cell receptor beta chains were sequenced from one sample in a study of PD-1 blockade in mismatch repair-deficient tumors. Some clones are missing from TCRdb's copy, which holds only in-frame ones; the method was immunoSEQ multiplex PCR. The top ten hold around 6.5% of the sample, which has approximately 100,000 clones, 82% seen once. This sample comprised peripheral blood, obtained less than 37 weeks after starting pembrolizumab. Receptors originate from an adult with mismatch repair-deficient cancer.

The CDR3 nucleotides are TGTGCCAGCAGCTTCTCTGGGGGGTACACTGAAGCTTTCTTT. Translating it yields CASSFSGGYTEAFF. The rearrangement joins TRBV7-2 to TRBJ1-1; TRBD1 is a possible D gene (5 bases). Trimming removed 3 bases at V and 3 bases at J, with 11 bases between. The CDR3 runs 14 residues. Germline CDR1 reads SGHTA; CDR2 reads FQGNSA.

The CDR3 nucleotides are TGTGCCAGCAGCGAGACAGGGAGCTTGCGAACTGAAGCTTTCTTT. Translation: CASSETGSLRTEAFF. V gene TRBV11-2 combines with J gene TRBJ1-1; 7 bases line up with TRBD1. The germline V gene has CDR1 SGHAT and CDR2 FQNNGV. V trimming: 5 bases; J trimming: 5 bases; junction bases outside the gene matches: 11. This CDR3 spans 15 amino acids.

J is TRBJ1-3 and V is TRBV14, with a weak D call TRBD1 (6 bases). Germline CDR1 is SGHDN and CDR2 is FVKESK. This CDR3 comprises 17 residues. The V gene lost 1 base and the J gene lost 0 bases, with 13 bases spanning the gap. The CDR3 spells CASSQVWGQSSGNTIYF. CDR3 bases: TGTGCCAGCAGCCAAGTGTGGGGGCAAAGCTCTGGAAACACCATATATTTT. Looking up the rest from reference TRBV14 and TRBJ1-3 gives the full variable domain: EAGVTQFPSHSVIEKGQTVTLRCDPISGHDNLYWYRRVMGKEIKFLLHFVKESKQDESGMPNNRFLAERTGGTYSTLKVQPAELEDSGVYFCASSQVWGQSSGNTIYFGEGSWLTVV.

The chain links TRBV9 to TRBJ1-5; 7 bases agree with TRBD1. CDR1 SGDLS and CDR2 YYNGEE come from the germline V gene. The CDR3 is 14 residues long. Losses at the gene ends were 1 base for V and 4 bases for J; bases not matched to a gene: 2. The CDR3 bases are TGTGCCAGCAGCGTATCAGGGGGGAATCAGCCCCAGCATTTT. It translates to CASSVSGGNQPQHF.

In DNA, the CDR3 is TGTGCCAGCAGCTTAGAGCCTCCTATGAGGGGGACTACCTACGAGCAGTACTTC. It encodes CASSLEPPMRGTTYEQYF. The rearrangement uses TRBV7-2 and TRBJ2-7; D might be TRBD2 (7 bases). CDR3 length: 18 residues. V lost 1 base and J lost 2, with 21 bases in between. Germline values: CDR1 SGHTA, CDR2 FQGNSA.

The chain is built from TRBV2 and TRBJ2-7; D perhaps matches TRBD2 (5 bases). The germline gives CDR1 SNHLY, CDR2 FYNNEI. CDR3 size: 14 residues. Trimming removed 7 bases from V and 0 bases from J, with 13 bases in between. In nucleotides, the CDR3 is TGTGCCAGCATGAGGGCGGTGAGCTCCTACGAGCAGTACTTC. Protein product: CASMRAVSSYEQYF. Supplemented by reference TRBV2 and TRBJ2-7, the full variable domain reads EPEVTQTPSHQVTQMGQEVILRCVPISNHLYFYWYRQILGQKVEFLVSFYNNEISEKSEIFDDQFSVERPDGSNFTLKIRSTKLEDSAMYFCASMRAVSSYEQYFGPGTRLTVT.

The chain is built from TRBV7-2 and TRBJ2-1, with TRBD2 as a possible D gene (6 bases). With 2 bases removed from V and 6 bases from J, the gap between germline ends came to 14 bases. The CDR3 spans 15 residues. Per the germline V gene, CDR1 is SGHTA and CDR2 is FQGNSA. For the CDR3, the DNA is TGTGCCAGCAGCTTACTCCCGGCGGGACCCAATGAGCAGTTCTTC. It translates to CASSLLPAGPNEQFF.

This clone has only a few counts. This rearrangement joins TRBV30 to TRBJ1-2; no clear D gene. The ends were cut back, 3 bases at V and 3 bases at J, with 8 bases in the middle. This CDR3 region has 12 residues. From germline, CDR1 is GTSNPN and CDR2 SVGIG (reference sequence). The CDR3 DNA is TGTGCCTGGAGCCCAAAGGACTATGGCTACACCTTC. This encodes CAWSPKDYGYTF.

Only a few counts were recorded for this clone. The chain joins TRBV18 to TRBJ2-2; no firm D call. The CDR3 length is 14 residues. The ends were cut back, 3 bases at V and 3 bases at J, with 8 bases in the middle. Germline CDR1 KGHSH, CDR2 LQKENI. The CDR3 sequence: CASSPRVYTGELFF. The CDR3 coding sequence is TGTGCCAGCTCACCCCGAGTTTACACCGGGGAGCTGTTTTTT.

The chain is built from TRBV27 and TRBJ2-1; 10 bases are shared with TRBD2. This CDR3 has 15 amino acids. J lost 9 bases, V lost 5 bases, and 10 bases had no gene match. Germline V gene lookup returns CDR1 MNHEY and CDR2 SMNVEV (reference sequence). DNA of the CDR3: TGTGCCAGCAGTCCAACGTCCAGCGGGAGGGGTGAGCAGTTCTTC. Translating gives CASSPTSSGRGEQFF.

V is TRBV7-6 and J is TRBJ2-1; 12 positions agree with TRBD2. V trimming: 5 bases; J trimming: 2 bases; junction bases outside the gene matches: 4. The CDR3 runs 16 residues. Per germline, CDR1 SGHVS and CDR2 FNYEAQ. CDR3 DNA sequence: TGTGCCAGCAGCCGGACTAGCGGGATCACCTACAATGAGCAGTTCTTC. Amino acid sequence: CASSRTSGITYNEQFF.

The J gene is TRBJ2-1, the V gene TRBV6-5; 8 bases fit TRBD1. CDR3 length: 15 amino acids. J gave up 4 bases and V 6 bases, and 8 bases lay outside the gene matches. Germline assignment: CDR1 MNHEY and CDR2 SVGAGI. CDR3: CASSQTGGDYNEQFF. The CDR3 coding sequence is TGTGCCAGCAGCCAAACAGGGGGAGATTACAATGAGCAGTTCTTC.

This chain joins TRBV6-6 and TRBJ2-5; D gene ambiguous. Germline-derived CDR1 and CDR2 are MNHNY and SVGAGI (reference sequence). The CDR3 totals 12 residues. The V end lost 5 bases, the J end lost 5 bases, and 9 bases lay between the germline ends. The CDR3 DNA sequence: TGTGCCAGCAGTCTCACGTCGGAGACCCAGTACTTC. Its protein product is CASSLTSETQYF.

This clone was picked up a small number of times. The chain carries TRBV4-1 and TRBJ1-2; 10 bases fit TRBD1. Trimming removed 3 bases from V and 6 bases from J; junction bases left unmatched: 4. The CDR3 is made up of 14 amino acids. Germline loops: CDR1 MGHRA, CDR2 YSYEKL. The CDR3 loop is CASSHTGTGDGYTF. The CDR3 nucleotides are TGCGCCAGCAGCCATACCGGGACAGGGGATGGCTACACCTTC.

The chain joins TRBV7-8 to TRBJ2-3, with 10 bases fitting TRBD2. The germline CDR1 and CDR2 sequences are SGHVS and FQNEAQ. After removal of 5 bases from V and 2 bases from J, the junction contained 4 bases not matched to a gene. The CDR3 runs to 15 residues. CDR3: CASSLTSGTTDTQYF. Here the CDR3 DNA reads TGTGCCAGCAGCCTCACTAGCGGGACCACAGATACGCAGTATTTT.

V is TRBV9 and J is TRBJ1-2, with 7 positions matching TRBD1. V gave up 4 bases and J gave up 7 bases; unmatched junction bases: 13. Germline values: CDR1 SGDLS, CDR2 YYNGEE. The CDR3 runs to 15 residues. CDR3 in amino acids: CASSPYRGEALGYTF. CDR3 nucleotides: TGTGCCAGCAGCCCCTACAGGGGAGAGGCGCTTGGCTACACCTTC.

The chain combines TRBV6-4 with TRBJ2-7, with a possible D match to TRBD2 (6 bases). CDR3 length equals 15 residues. V was trimmed by 4 bases and J by 0 bases, leaving 13 bases between them. The germline gives CDR1 MRHNA, CDR2 SNTAGT. The CDR3 region is CASSGDSLYSYEQYF. In DNA form, the CDR3 reads TGTGCCAGCAGTGGGGACTCCCTCTACTCCTACGAGCAGTACTTC.

The chain couples TRBV25-1 to TRBJ1-2; D unclear. CDR3 length: 11 amino acids. V gave up 7 bases and J gave up 5 bases, with 8 bases separating them. Looked up from germline, CDR1 is MGHDK and CDR2 is SYGVNS. CDR3 coding DNA: TGTGCCAGCATAGGAGGGTATGGCTACACCTTC. As protein: CASIGGYGYTF.

This clone was recorded once. V is TRBV7-9 and J is TRBJ2-1; D not certain. The V end lost 5 bases, the J end lost 2 bases, and 13 bases lay between the germline ends. The CDR3 has 15 amino acids. The V gene's germline CDR1 is SEHNR and CDR2 FQNEAQ (reference sequence). The CDR3 DNA reads TGTGCCAGCAGCACCCCCGGGTTGACCTACAATGAGCAGTTCTTC. It specifies CASSTPGLTYNEQFF.

The chain recombines TRBV4-1 with TRBJ2-7, with TRBD2 matching over 7 bases. The CDR3 is made up of 15 amino acids. J was trimmed by 5 bases and V by 2 bases; bases with no gene match: 9. Germline CDR1 MGHRA, CDR2 YSYEKL. CDR3 protein: CASSQWEGLADEQYF. In nucleotides, the CDR3 is TGCGCCAGCAGCCAATGGGAAGGCCTAGCGGACGAGCAGTACTTC.

The genes are TRBV5-1 and TRBJ1-2; 8 bases line up with TRBD1. This CDR3 spans 15 amino acids. The V gene end was trimmed by 0 bases and the J gene end by 6 bases; junction bases not matched to a gene: 7. The germline V gene encodes CDR1 SGHRS and CDR2 YFSETQ. This chain's CDR3 is CASSLEGRGRDGYTF. The CDR3 nucleotides read TGCGCCAGCAGCTTGGAGGGCAGGGGGCGCGATGGCTACACCTTC.

The chain couples TRBV27 to TRBJ1-5; weak D call: TRBD1 (5 bases). Germline lookup yields CDR1 MNHEY and CDR2 SMNVEV (reference sequence). This CDR3 comprises 17 residues. V lost 6 bases to trimming and J lost 0 bases, with 18 bases between them. The CDR3 protein is CASSRTLDILSNQPQHF. In nucleotides, the CDR3 is TGTGCCAGCAGCCGGACACTGGACATACTTAGCAATCAGCCCCAGCATTTT.

J is TRBJ2-3 and V is TRBV18; TRBD1 matches at 10 bases. Losses at the gene ends were 6 bases for V and 0 bases for J; bases not matched to a gene: 27. Germline assignment: CDR1 KGHSH and CDR2 LQKENI. The CDR3 is 23 amino acids. The CDR3 sequence: CASSQTGGSPSRKFFLSTDTQYF. Here the CDR3 DNA reads TGTGCCAGCTCCCAGACAGGGGGCTCACCTAGCCGCAAGTTTTTTCTAAGCACAGATACGCAGTATTTT.

In DNA, the CDR3 is TGCGCCAGCAGCTTGTTGGGCCTCTACGAGCAGTACTTC. Translated: CASSLLGLYEQYF. V usage is TRBV5-1 and J usage is TRBJ2-7, with D hard to call. The V end was cut by 1 base, the J end by 3 bases, with 8 bases between. Per germline, CDR1 SGHRS and CDR2 YFSETQ. The CDR3 spans 13 residues.

The chain combines TRBV5-8 with TRBJ1-5; no clear D gene. The CDR3 runs to 14 residues. Trimming left V 1 base short and J 3 bases short, with 8 bases between. Looked up from germline, CDR1 is SGHTS and CDR2 is YDEGEE. CDR3 in amino acids: CASSLRGANQPQHF. The CDR3 DNA reads as TGTGCCAGCAGCTTGCGGGGTGCCAATCAGCCCCAGCATTTT.

This clone was seen more than once but under ten times. As DNA, the CDR3 is TGTGCCAGCAGCCAAGAGTTAGCGGGAGGGAACACCGGGGAGCTGTTTTTT. This gives the protein CASSQELAGGNTGELFF. The rearrangement joins TRBV4-2 to TRBJ2-2; TRBD2 matches at 10 bases. Per germline, CDR1 LGHNA and CDR2 YNFKEQ. V shed 0 bases and J 1 base; nucleotides not matched to a gene: 2. The CDR3 contains 17 residues.